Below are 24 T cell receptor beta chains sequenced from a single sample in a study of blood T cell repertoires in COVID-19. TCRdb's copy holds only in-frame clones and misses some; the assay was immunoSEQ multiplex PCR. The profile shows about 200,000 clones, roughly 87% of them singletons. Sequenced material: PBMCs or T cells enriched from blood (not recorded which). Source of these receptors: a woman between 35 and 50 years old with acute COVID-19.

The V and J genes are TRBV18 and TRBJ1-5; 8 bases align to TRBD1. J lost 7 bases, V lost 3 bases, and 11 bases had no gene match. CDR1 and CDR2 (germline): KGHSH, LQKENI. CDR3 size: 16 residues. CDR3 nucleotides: TGTGCCAGCTCACCGAACGGACAGGGTATCGGGCAGCCCCAGCATTTT. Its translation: CASSPNGQGIGQPQHF.

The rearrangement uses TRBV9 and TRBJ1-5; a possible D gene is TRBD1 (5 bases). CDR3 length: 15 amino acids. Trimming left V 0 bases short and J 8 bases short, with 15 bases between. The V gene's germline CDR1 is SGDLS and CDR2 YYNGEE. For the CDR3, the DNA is TGTGCCAGCAGCGTAGATGGGGGGATTCGGGAGCCCCAGCATTTT. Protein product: CASSVDGGIREPQHF.

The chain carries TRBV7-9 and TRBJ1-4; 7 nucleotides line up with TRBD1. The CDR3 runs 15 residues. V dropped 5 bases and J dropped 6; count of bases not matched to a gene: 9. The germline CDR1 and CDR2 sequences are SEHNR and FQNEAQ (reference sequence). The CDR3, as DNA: TGTGCCAGCAGCATCCAACAGGGGAGGTATGAAAAACTGTTTTTT. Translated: CASSIQQGRYEKLFF.

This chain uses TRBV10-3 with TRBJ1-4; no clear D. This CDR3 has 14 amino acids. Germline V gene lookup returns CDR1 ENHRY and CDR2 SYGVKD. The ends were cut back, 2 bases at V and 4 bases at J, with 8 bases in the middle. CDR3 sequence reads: CAISELRLNEKLFF. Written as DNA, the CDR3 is TGTGCCATCAGTGAGCTCAGACTTAATGAAAAACTGTTTTTT.

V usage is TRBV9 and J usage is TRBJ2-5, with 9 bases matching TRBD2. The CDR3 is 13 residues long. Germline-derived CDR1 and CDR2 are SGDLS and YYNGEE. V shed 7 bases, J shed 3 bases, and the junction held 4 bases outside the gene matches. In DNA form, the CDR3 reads TGTGCCAGCGGGTCTAGCGGGGAAGAGACCCAGTACTTC. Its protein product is CASGSSGEETQYF.

As DNA, the CDR3 is TGTGCCAGCAGCTCCTACTACGAGCAGTACTTC. Its protein product is CASSSYYEQYF. The V call is TRBV7-2, the J call TRBJ2-7; no firm D call. The CDR3 loop spans 11 amino acids. V was clipped by 4 bases and J by 3 bases, with 4 bases between them. The germline gives CDR1 SGHTA, CDR2 FQGNSA. Filled out from reference TRBV7-2 and TRBJ2-7, the complete variable domain reads GAGVSQSPSNKVTEKGKDVELRCDPISGHTALYWYRQSLGQGLEFLIYFQGNSAPDKSGLPSDRFSAERTGGSVSTLTIQRTQQEDSAVYLCASSSYYEQYFGPGTRLTVT.

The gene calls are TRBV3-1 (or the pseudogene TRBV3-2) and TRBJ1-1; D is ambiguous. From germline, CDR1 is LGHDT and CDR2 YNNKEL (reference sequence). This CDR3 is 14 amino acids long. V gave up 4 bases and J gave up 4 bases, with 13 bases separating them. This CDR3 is CASSPRRVGTEAFF. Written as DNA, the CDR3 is TGTGCCAGCAGCCCCCGACGGGTGGGCACTGAAGCTTTCTTT.

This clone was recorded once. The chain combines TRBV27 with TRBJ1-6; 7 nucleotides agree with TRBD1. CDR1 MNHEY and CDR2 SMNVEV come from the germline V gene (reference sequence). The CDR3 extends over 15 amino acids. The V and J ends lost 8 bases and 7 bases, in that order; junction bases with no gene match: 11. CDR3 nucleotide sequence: TGTGCCAGCGGATTCAGGGGGGTTACAAATTCACCCCTCCACTTT. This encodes CASGFRGVTNSPLHF.

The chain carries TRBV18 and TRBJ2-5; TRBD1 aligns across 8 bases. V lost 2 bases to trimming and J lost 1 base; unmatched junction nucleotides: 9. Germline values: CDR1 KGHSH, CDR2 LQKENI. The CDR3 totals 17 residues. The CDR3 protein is CASSPGTGTGLQETQYF. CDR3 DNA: TGTGCCAGCTCACCAGGGACCGGGACAGGACTCCAAGAGACCCAGTACTTC.

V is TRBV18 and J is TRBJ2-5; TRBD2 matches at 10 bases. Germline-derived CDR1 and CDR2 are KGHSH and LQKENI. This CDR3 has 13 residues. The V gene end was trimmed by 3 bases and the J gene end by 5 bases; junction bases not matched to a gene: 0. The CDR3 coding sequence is TGTGCCAGCTCACCGGGACTAGCGGAGACCCAGTACTTC. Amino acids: CASSPGLAETQYF. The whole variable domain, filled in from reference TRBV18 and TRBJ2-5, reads NAGVMQNPRHLVRRRGQEARLRCSPMKGHSHVYWYRQLPEEGLKFMVYLQKENIIDESGMPKERFSAEFPKEGPSILRIQQVVRGDSAAYFCASSPGLAETQYFGPGTRLLVL.

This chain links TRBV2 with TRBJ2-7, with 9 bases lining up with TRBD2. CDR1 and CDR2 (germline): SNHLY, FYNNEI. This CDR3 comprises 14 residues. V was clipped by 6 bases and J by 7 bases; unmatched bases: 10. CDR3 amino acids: CASSGTRGRGEQYF. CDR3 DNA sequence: TGTGCCAGCAGCGGGACTCGCGGGAGGGGTGAGCAGTACTTC.

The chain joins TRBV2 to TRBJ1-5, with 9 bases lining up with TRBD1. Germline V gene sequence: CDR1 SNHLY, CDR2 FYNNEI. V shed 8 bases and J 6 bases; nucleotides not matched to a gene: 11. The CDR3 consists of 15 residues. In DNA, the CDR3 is TGTGCCAGCTCCTACAGAACACAGGGGGCTCAGCCCCAGCATTTT. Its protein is CASSYRTQGAQPQHF.

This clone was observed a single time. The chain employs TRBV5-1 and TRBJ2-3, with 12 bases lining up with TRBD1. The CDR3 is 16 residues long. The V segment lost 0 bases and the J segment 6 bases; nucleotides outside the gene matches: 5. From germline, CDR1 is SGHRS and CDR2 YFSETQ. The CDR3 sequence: CASSLGTGTGGDTQYF. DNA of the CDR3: TGCGCCAGCAGCTTGGGCACCGGGACAGGGGGCGATACGCAGTATTTT.

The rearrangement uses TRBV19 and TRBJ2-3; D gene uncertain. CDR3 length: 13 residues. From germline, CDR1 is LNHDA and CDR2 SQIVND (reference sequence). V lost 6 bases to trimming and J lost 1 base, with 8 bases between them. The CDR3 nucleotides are TGTGCCAGTAGGGCGGTAGGCACAGATACGCAGTATTTT. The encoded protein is CASRAVGTDTQYF.

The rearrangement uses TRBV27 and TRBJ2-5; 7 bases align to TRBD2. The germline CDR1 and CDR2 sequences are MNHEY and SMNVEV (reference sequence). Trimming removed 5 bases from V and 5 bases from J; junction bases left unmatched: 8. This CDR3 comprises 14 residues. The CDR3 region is CASSPGLVAETQYF. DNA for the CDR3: TGTGCCAGCAGTCCTGGACTAGTCGCCGAGACCCAGTACTTC.

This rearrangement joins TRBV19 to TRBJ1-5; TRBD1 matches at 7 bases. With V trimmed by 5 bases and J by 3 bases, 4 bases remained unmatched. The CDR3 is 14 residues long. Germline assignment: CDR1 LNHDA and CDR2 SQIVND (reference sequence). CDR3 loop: CASSRQGVNQPQHF. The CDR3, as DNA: TGTGCCAGTAGTCGACAGGGAGTCAATCAGCCCCAGCATTTT. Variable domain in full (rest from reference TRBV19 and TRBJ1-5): DGGITQSPKYLFRKEGQNVTLSCEQNLNHDAMYWYRQDPGQGLRLIYYSQIVNDFQKGDIAEGYSVSREKKESFPLTVTSAQKNPTAFYLCASSRQGVNQPQHFGDGTRLSIL.

The CDR3 coding sequence is TGTGCCAGCAGCCCCTCAGTTGGGAGCACCGGGGAGCTGTTTTTT. This gives the protein CASSPSVGSTGELFF. V is TRBV7-6 and J is TRBJ2-2; D may be TRBD2 (5 bases). The V gene lost 5 bases and the J gene lost 4 bases, with 14 bases spanning the gap. Germline V gene sequence: CDR1 SGHVS, CDR2 FNYEAQ. The CDR3 contains 15 residues.

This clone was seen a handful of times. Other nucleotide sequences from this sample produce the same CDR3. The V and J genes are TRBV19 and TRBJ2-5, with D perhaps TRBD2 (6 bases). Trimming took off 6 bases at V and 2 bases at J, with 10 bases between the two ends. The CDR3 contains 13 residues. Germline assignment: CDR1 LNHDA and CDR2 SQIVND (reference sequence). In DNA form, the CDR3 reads TGTGCCAGTAGCGGGAGCGGGCAAGAGACCCAGTACTTC. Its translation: CASSGSGQETQYF.

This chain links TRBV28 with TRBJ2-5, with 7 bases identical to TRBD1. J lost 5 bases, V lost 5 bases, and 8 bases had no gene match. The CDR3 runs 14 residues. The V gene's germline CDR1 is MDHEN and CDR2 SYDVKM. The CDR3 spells CASSKRGQSETQYF. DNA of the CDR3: TGTGCCAGCAGTAAACGGGGACAGAGTGAGACCCAGTACTTC.

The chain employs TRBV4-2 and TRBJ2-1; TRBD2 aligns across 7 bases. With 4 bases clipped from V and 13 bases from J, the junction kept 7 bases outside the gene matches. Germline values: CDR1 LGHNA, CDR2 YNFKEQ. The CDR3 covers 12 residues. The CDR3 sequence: CASSRAGENQFF. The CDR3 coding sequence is TGTGCCAGCAGCCGCGCGGGAGAGAATCAGTTCTTC.

The CDR3 bases are TGTGCCAGCAGCCGGAGCCCCGTTATAACTGGAAACACCATATATTTT. Its protein is CASSRSPVITGNTIYF. This chain connects TRBV7-8 to TRBJ1-3; D unresolved. Trimming took 5 bases from V and 2 from J, leaving 16 bases between them. Per the germline V gene, CDR1 is SGHVS and CDR2 is FQNEAQ. CDR3 size: 16 residues.

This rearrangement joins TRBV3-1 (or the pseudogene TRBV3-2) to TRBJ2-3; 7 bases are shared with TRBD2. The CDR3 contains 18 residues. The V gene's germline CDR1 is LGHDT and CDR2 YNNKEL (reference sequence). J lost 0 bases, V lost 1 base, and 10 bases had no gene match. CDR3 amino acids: CASSQVPAGRSSTDTQYF. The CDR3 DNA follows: TGTGCCAGCAGCCAAGTCCCAGCGGGGAGATCTAGCACAGATACGCAGTATTTT.

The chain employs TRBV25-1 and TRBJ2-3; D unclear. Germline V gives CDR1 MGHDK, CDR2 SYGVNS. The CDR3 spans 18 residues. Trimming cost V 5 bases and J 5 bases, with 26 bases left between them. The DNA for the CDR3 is TGTGCCAGCAGTACCTCAGCCCCAGCGCCGACTTGGTTAGATACGCAGTATTTT. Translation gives CASSTSAPAPTWLDTQYF.

The CDR3 nucleotides are TGTGCCAGTAGTATCCCCCAGGGGGGCTACGAGCAGTACTTC. Its translation is CASSIPQGGYEQYF. V and J are TRBV19 and TRBJ2-7, with D tentatively TRBD1 (7 bases). The V end lost 3 bases, the J end lost 3 bases, and 12 bases lay between the germline ends. The CDR3 totals 14 residues. The germline gives CDR1 LNHDA, CDR2 SQIVND (reference sequence).